The present T cell receptor beta chain was sequenced within a study of Ad26.COV2.S vaccination and SARS-CoV-2 variants. Looking at the study overall: Sample donor was a member of the COV1001 Ad26.COV2.S trial arm. Participants got Ad26.COV2.S intramuscularly, once or twice 56 days apart. Findings and caveats of the study: Greater spike-specific TCR breadth was seen in vaccine recipients than in placebo recipients.

As to this clone: Its antigen is unknown.

Specified treatment: about 20 received Ad26.COV2.S at low or high dose, single or two shots; five or six received placebo; per-sample allocation not given. Day 63 after the first injection of vaccine or placebo was the sampling time. The sample came from a Boston adult aged 18-55 years. Clones were sequenced by immunoSEQ multiplex PCR, and TCRdb holds only the in-frame ones, with some missing. The data hold 350,000 to 500,000 clones, with over 75% observed a single time. The germline gives CDR1 MGHRA, CDR2 YSYEKL. Trimming removed 4 bases at V and 7 bases at J, with 17 bases between. The CDR3 extends over 15 amino acids.

This sequence originates from a person aged 18-60 years who received the Ad26.COV2.S COVID-19 vaccine or a placebo. J is TRBJ1-5 and V is TRBV4-1; a possible D gene is TRBD1 (6 bases). This specimen was peripheral blood, taken in a trial of Ad26.COV2.S vaccine versus placebo. The CDR3 bases are TGCGCCAGCAGCCCGGGGTATGGGGGCGGGCAGCCCCAGCATTTT. This translates into CASSPGYGGGQPQHF.